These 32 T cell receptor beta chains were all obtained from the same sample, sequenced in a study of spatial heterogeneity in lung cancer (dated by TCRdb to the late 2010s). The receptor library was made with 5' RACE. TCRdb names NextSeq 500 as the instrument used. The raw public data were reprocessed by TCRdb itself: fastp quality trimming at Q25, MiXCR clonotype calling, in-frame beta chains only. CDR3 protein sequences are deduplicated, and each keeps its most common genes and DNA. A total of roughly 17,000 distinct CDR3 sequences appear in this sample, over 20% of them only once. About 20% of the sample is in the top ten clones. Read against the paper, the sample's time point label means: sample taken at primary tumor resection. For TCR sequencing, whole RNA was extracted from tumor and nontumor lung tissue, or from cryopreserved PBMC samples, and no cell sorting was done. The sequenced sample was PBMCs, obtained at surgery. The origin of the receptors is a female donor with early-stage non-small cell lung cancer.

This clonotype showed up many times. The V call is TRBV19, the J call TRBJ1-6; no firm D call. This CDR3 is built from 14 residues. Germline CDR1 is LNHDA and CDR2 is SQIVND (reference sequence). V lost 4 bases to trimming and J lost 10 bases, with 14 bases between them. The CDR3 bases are TGTGCCAGTAGTACTACCCCGGGGTGGTCACCCCTCCACTTT. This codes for CASSTTPGWSPLHF.

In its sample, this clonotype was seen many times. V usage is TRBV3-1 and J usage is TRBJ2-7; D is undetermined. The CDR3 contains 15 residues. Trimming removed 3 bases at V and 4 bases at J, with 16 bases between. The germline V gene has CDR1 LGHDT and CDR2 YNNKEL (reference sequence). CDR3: CASSQDGGVRYEQYF. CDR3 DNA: TGTGCCAGCAGCCAGGATGGTGGGGTTAGATACGAGCAGTACTTC.

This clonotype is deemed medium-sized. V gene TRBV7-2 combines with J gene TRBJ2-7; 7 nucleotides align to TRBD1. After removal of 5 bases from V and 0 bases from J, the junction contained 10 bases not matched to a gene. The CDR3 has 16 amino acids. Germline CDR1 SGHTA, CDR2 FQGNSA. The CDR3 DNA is TGTGCCAGCAGCCAAAGACAGGGCCCCAGCTCCTACGAGCAGTACTTC. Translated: CASSQRQGPSSYEQYF.

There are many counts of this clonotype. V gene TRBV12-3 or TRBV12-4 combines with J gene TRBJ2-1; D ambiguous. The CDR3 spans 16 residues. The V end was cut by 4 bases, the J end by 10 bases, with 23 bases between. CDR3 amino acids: CASSSILYHGNGEQFF. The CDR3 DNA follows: TGTGCCAGCAGTTCAATCCTCTATCATGGGAATGGGGAGCAGTTCTTC.

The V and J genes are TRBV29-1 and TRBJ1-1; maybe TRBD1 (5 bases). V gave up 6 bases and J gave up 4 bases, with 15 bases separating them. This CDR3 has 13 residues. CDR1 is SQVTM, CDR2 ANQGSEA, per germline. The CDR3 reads CSVQRGSGTEAFF. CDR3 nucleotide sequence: TGCAGCGTCCAACGGGGGTCGGGCACTGAAGCTTTCTTT.

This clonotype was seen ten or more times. The CDR3 DNA follows: TGTGCCAGCAGCCGGGGGGGGAACACTGAAGCTTTCTTT. This gives the protein CASSRGGNTEAFF. V gene TRBV11-3 combines with J gene TRBJ1-1, with D perhaps matching TRBD1 (5 bases). The CDR3 extends over 13 amino acids. Germline values: CDR1 SGHNT, CDR2 YENEEA. Trimming removed 5 bases at V and 1 base at J, with 8 bases between. Using reference TRBV11-3 and TRBJ1-1 for the parts outside the CDR3, the full variable domain is EAGVVQSPRYKIIEKKQPVAFWCNPISGHNTLYWYLQNLGQGPELLIRYENEEAVDDSQLPKDRFSAERLKGVDSTLKIQPAELGDSAVYLCASSRGGNTEAFFGQGTRLTVV.

CDR3 sequence (DNA): TGTGCCAGCAGTTTAGGGTCTTACAATGAGCAGTTCTTC. It yields the protein CASSLGSYNEQFF. The chain has TRBV27 and TRBJ2-1; no clear D gene. V lost 2 bases to trimming and J lost 4 bases, with 6 bases between them. The CDR3 contains 13 residues. Per germline, CDR1 MNHEY and CDR2 SMNVEV (reference sequence).

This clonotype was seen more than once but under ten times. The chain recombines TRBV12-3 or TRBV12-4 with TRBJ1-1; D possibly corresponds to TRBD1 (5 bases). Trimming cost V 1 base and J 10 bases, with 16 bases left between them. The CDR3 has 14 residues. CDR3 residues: CASSLDALSRGAFF. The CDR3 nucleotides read TGTGCCAGCAGTTTAGATGCCCTAAGTAGGGGAGCTTTCTTT.

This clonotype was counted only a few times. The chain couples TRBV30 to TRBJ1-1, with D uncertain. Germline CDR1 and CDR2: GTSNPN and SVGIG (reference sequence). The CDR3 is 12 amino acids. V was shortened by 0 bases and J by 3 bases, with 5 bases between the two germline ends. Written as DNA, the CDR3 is TGTGCCTGGAGTGTAAGGGACACTGAAGCTTTCTTT. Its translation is CAWSVRDTEAFF.

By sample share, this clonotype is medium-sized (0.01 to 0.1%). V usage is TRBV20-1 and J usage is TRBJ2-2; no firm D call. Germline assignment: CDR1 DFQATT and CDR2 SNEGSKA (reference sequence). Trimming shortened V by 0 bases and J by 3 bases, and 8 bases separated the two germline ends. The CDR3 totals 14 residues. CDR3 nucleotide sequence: TGCAGTGCTAGAGATGTACACTACACCGGGGAGCTGTTTTTT. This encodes CSARDVHYTGELFF.

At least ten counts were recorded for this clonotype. The CDR3 region has the DNA TGTGCCAGCAGTCTGGGACAGGGGTTTCGGCAGCCCCAGCATTTT. It is translated as CASSLGQGFRQPQHF. The rearrangement uses TRBV28 and TRBJ1-5, with 10 nucleotides matching TRBD1. The CDR3 loop spans 15 amino acids. Germline trimming cut 5 bases from V and 7 bases from J; bases unmatched to any gene: 8. Germline V gene lookup returns CDR1 MDHEN and CDR2 SYDVKM.

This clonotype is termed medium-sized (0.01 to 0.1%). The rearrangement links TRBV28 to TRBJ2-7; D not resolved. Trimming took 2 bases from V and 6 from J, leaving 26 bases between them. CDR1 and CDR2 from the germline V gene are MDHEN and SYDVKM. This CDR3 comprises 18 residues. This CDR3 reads CASSLPYPGRSWSPEQYF. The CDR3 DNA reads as TGTGCCAGCAGTTTACCCTACCCCGGGCGATCCTGGTCCCCCGAGCAGTACTTC.

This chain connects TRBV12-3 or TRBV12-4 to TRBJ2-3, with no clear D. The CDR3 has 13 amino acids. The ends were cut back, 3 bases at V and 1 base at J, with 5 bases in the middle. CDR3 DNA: TGTGCCAGCAGTTTTTATGGCACAGATACGCAGTATTTT. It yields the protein CASSFYGTDTQYF.

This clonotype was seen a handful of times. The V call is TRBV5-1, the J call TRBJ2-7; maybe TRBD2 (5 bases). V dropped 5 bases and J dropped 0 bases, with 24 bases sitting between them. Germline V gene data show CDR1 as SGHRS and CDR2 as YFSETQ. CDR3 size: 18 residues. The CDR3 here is CASRPKAGFQPPSYEQYF. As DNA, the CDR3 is TGCGCCAGCAGGCCAAAGGCGGGTTTCCAACCTCCCTCCTACGAGCAGTACTTC. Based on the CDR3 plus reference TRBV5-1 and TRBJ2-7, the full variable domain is KAGVTQTPRYLIKTRGQQVTLSCSPISGHRSVSWYQQTPGQGLQFLFEYFSETQRNKGNFPGRFSGRQFSNSRSEMNVSTLELGDSALYLCASRPKAGFQPPSYEQYFGPGTRLTVT.

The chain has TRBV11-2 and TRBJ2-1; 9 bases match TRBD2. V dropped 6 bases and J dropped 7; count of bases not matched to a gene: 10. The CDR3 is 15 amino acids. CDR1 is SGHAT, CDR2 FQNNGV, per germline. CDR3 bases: TGTGCCAGCAGACAGGGCGGGAGGGCCGAGAATGAGCAGTTCTTC. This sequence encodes CASRQGGRAENEQFF.

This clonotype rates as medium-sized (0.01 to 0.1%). In nucleotides, the CDR3 is TGTGCCAGCGGGGGCGCCCGCGAGACCCAGTACTTC. As protein: CASGGARETQYF. The chain carries TRBV7-2 and TRBJ2-5; the D gene is possibly TRBD1 (6 bases). The CDR3 consists of 12 residues. Germline lookup yields CDR1 SGHTA and CDR2 FQGNSA. V gave up 8 bases and J gave up 5 bases, with 12 bases separating them. Using reference TRBV7-2 and TRBJ2-5 for the parts outside the CDR3, the full variable domain is GAGVSQSPSNKVTEKGKDVELRCDPISGHTALYWYRQSLGQGLEFLIYFQGNSAPDKSGLPSDRFSAERTGGSVSTLTIQRTQQEDSAVYLCASGGARETQYFGPGTRLLVL.

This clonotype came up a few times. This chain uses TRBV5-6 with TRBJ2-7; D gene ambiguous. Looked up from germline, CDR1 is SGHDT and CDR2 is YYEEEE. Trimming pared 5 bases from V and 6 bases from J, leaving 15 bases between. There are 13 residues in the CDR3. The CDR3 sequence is CASRILEVPEQYF. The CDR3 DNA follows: TGTGCCAGCAGAATATTAGAGGTCCCCGAGCAGTACTTC.

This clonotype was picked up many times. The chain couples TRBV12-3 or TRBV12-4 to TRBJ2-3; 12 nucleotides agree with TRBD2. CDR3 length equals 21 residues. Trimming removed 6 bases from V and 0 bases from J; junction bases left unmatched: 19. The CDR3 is CASSPPARLAGDLSSTDTQYF. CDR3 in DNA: TGTGCCAGCAGCCCCCCCGCACGACTAGCGGGAGACCTTTCTAGCACAGATACGCAGTATTTT.

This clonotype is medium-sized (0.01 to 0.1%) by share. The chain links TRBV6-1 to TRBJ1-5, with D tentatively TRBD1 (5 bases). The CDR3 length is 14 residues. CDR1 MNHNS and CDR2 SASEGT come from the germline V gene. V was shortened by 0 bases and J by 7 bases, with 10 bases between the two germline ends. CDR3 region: CASSEAGEGQPQHF. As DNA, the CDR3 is TGTGCCAGCAGTGAAGCAGGGGAAGGGCAGCCCCAGCATTTT.

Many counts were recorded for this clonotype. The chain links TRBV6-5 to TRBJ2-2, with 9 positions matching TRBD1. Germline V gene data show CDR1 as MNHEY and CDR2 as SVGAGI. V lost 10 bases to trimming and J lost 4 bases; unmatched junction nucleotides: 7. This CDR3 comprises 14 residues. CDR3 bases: TGTGCCAACCACAGGGGGCATAGCACCGGGGAGCTGTTTTTT. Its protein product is CANHRGHSTGELFF.

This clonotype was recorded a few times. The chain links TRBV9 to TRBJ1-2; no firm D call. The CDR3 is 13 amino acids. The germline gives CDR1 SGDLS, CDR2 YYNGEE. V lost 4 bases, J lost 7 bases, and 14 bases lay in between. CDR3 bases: TGTGCCAGCAGCCTAGAACCGGATGTTGGCTACACCTTC. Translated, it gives CASSLEPDVGYTF.

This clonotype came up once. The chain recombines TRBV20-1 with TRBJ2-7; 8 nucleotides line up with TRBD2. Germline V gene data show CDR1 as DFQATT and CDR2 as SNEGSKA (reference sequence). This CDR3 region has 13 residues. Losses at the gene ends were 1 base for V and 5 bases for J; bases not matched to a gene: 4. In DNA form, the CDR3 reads TGCAGTGCTAGAGCGGGAGGGCCCAACGAGCAGTACTTC. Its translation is CSARAGGPNEQYF.

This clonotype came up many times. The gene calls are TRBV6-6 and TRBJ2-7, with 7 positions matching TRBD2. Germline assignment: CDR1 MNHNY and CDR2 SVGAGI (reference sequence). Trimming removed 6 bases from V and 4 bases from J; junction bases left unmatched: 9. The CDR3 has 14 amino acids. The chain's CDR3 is CASRTAGWLYEQYF. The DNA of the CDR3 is TGTGCCAGCAGGACAGCGGGATGGCTTTACGAGCAGTACTTC.

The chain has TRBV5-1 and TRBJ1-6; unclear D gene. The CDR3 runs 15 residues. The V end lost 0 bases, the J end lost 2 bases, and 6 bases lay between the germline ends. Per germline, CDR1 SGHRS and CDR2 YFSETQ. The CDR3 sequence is CASSLEATYNSPLHF. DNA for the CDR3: TGCGCCAGCAGCTTGGAGGCAACCTATAATTCACCCCTCCACTTT.

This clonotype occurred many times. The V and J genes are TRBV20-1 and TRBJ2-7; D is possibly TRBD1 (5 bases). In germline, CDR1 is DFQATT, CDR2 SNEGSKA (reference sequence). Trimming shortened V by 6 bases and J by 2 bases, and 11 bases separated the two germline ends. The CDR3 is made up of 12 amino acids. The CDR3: CSARAGPYEQYF. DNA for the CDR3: TGCAGTGCCAGGGCAGGGCCCTACGAGCAGTACTTC.

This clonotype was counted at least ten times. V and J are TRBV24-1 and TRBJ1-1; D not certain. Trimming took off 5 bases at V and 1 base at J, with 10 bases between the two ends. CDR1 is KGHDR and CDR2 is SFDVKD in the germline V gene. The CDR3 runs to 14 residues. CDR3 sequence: CATSGTGRNTEAFF. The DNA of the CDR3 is TGTGCCACCAGTGGGACGGGGAGGAACACTGAAGCTTTCTTT.

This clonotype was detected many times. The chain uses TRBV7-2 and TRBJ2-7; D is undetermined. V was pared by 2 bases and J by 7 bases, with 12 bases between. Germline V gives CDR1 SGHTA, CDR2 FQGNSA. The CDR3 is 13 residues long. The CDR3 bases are TGTGCCAGCAGCTTAAGCCGAACCGGGGAGCAGTACTTC. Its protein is CASSLSRTGEQYF.

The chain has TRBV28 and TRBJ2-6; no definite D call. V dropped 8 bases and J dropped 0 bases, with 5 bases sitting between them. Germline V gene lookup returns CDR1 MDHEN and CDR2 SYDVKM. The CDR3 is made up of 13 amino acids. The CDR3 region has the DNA TGTGCCAGCCTATCCTCTGGGGCCAACGTCCTGACTTTC. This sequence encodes CASLSSGANVLTF.

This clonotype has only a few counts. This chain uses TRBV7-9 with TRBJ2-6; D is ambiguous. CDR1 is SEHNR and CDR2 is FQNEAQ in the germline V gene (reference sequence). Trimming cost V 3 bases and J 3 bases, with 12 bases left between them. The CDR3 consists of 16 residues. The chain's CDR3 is CASSFFTLGGANVLTF. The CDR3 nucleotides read TGTGCCAGCAGCTTTTTCACTCTAGGTGGGGCCAACGTCCTGACTTTC.

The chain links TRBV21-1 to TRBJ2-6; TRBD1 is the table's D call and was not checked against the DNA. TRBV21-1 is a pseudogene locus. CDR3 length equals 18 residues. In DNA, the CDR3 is TGTGCCAGCAGCAAACCGGGACAGGCCACCTCTGGGGCCAACGTCCTGACTTTC. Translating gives CASSKPGQATSGANVLTF.

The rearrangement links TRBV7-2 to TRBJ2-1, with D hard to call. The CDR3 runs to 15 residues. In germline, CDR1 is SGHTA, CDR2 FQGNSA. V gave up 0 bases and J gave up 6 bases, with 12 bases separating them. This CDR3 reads CASSLALNGLNEQFF. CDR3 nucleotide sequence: TGTGCCAGCAGCTTAGCGCTAAATGGGCTCAATGAGCAGTTCTTC.

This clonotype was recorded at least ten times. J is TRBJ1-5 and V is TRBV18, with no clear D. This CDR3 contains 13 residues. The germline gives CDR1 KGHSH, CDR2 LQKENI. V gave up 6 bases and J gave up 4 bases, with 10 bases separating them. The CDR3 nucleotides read TGTGCCAGCTCTCCGGTCCAAAATCAGCCCCAGCATTTT. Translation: CASSPVQNQPQHF.